These T cell receptor beta chains were read from a single sample in a study of blood T cell repertoires in COVID-19. The protocol was immunoSEQ multiplex PCR, while the TCRdb copy is restricted to in-frame clones and leaves out a portion. The table lists over 55,000 clones, over 65% of them singletons. Sequenced material: peripheral blood. The origin of the receptors is a woman in her seventies with acute or convalescent COVID-19. CDR3s include the opening cysteine and the closing phenylalanine or tryptophan. Fields, in order: V gene, clone size, D gene, J gene, CDR3 protein, CDR3 DNA. D genes are given only for firm matches. Clone size is given for some rows only: seen once, a few or many times, or a class if the clone is expanded.

TRBV5-1	NA	TRBD1	TRBJ1-6	CASSSTGGDSPLHF	TGCGCCAGCAGCTCGACAGGGGGAGACTCACCCCTCCACTTT
TRBV7-2	NA	NA	TRBJ2-4	CASSLGGVAKNIQYF	TGTGCCAGCAGCTTAGGGGGGGTAGCCAAAAACATTCAGTACTTC
TRBV7-6	once	NA	TRBJ1-1	CASSLARGGLRLSEAFF	TGTGCCAGCAGCTTAGCGCGGGGGGGCCTTCGATTGAGTGAAGCTTTCTTT
TRBV27	few	NA	TRBJ2-7	CASRRGDGGSEQYF	TGTGCCAGCAGGAGAGGAGACGGTGGGTCCGAGCAGTACTTC
TRBV6-2/TRBV6-3	NA	NA	TRBJ2-7	CASSYGPIGGHLSYEQYF	TGTGCCAGCAGTTACGGCCCTATTGGGGGACACCTCTCCTACGAGCAGTACTTC
TRBV28	NA	TRBD1	TRBJ2-6	CASSRLGTGRSGANVLTF	TGTGCCAGCAGCCGGCTGGGGACAGGGAGGTCTGGGGCCAACGTCCTGACTTTC
TRBV7-3	few	TRBD2	TRBJ2-3	CASSSLAVSTDTQYF	TGTGCCAGCAGCTCACTAGCGGTTAGCACAGATACGCAGTATTTT
TRBV6-5	NA	NA	TRBJ1-3	CASMGGVTIYF	TGTGCCAGCATGGGGGGTGTAACCATATATTTT
TRBV5-1	NA	NA	TRBJ1-1	CASSPNMNTEAFF	TGCGCCAGCAGCCCGAACATGAACACTGAAGCTTTCTTT
TRBV7-2	NA	NA	TRBJ2-1	CASSSGWNEQFF	TGTGCCAGCAGCTCAGGGTGGAATGAGCAGTTCTTC
TRBV6-1	NA	NA	TRBJ1-2	CASSEAGLRVYGYTF	TGTGCCAGCAGTGAGGCGGGGTTGAGGGTCTATGGCTACACCTTC
TRBV7-3	once	NA	TRBJ1-5	CASSPQGGNQPQHF	TGTGCCAGCAGCCCACAAGGGGGCAATCAGCCCCAGCATTTT
TRBV7-9	NA	NA	TRBJ2-1	CASSSPREREQFF	TGTGCCAGCAGCTCGCCCCGGGAGCGAGAGCAGTTCTTC
TRBV18	once	TRBD1	TRBJ1-2	CASSLGPGQTGGGYTF	TGTGCCAGCTCACTCGGTCCGGGACAGACTGGGGGTGGCTACACCTTC
TRBV18	few	NA	TRBJ1-4	CASSPGAANEKLFF	TGTGCCAGCTCACCAGGGGCGGCTAATGAAAAACTGTTTTTT
TRBV6-5	NA	TRBD2	TRBJ2-1	CASSSTSGGLEQFF	TGTGCCAGCAGTTCGACTAGCGGGGGGTTAGAGCAGTTCTTC
TRBV7-2	NA	NA	TRBJ2-1	CASSLKFGTAGTSRNEQFF	TGTGCCAGCAGCTTAAAGTTCGGGACAGCCGGGACTAGTCGCAATGAGCAGTTCTTC
TRBV3-1/TRBV3-2	NA	TRBD1	TRBJ1-1	CASSRTGIGAEAFF	TGTGCCAGCAGCCGGACAGGGATAGGGGCTGAAGCTTTCTTT
TRBV27	NA	NA	TRBJ1-1	CASSSLGWGTEAFF	TGTGCCAGCAGTTCACTAGGGTGGGGCACTGAAGCTTTCTTT
TRBV4-2	NA	NA	TRBJ2-5	CASSPTGGPLGTQYF	TGTGCCAGCAGCCCCACTGGCGGGCCGCTGGGGACCCAGTACTTC
TRBV5-6	NA	TRBD1	TRBJ2-3	CASSSQGAEDTQYF	TGTGCCAGCAGCTCGCAGGGGGCCGAAGATACGCAGTATTTT
TRBV10-3	NA	TRBD1	TRBJ1-2	CAISDTGTANYGYTF	TGTGCCATCAGTGATACAGGGACAGCTAACTATGGCTACACCTTC
TRBV2	NA	NA	TRBJ2-5	CASSMGLQETQYF	TGTGCCAGCAGTATGGGACTTCAAGAGACCCAGTACTTC
TRBV29-1	NA	TRBD1	TRBJ1-5	CSAETGRNQPQHF	TGCAGCGCCGAGACAGGGCGAAATCAGCCCCAGCATTTT
TRBV7-2	few	NA	TRBJ2-6	CASVLIGTPSSGANVLTF	TGTGCCAGCGTTTTAATTGGGACACCCAGCTCTGGGGCCAACGTCCTGACTTTC
TRBV2	NA	TRBD2	TRBJ2-7	CASSGRLAGTYEQYF	TGTGCCAGCAGTGGCCGTTTAGCGGGGACCTACGAGCAGTACTTC
TRBV4-3	few	NA	TRBJ2-1	CASSQAGVQRNEQFF	TGCGCCAGCAGCCAAGCTGGGGTACAGCGGAATGAGCAGTTCTTC
TRBV29-1	once	NA	TRBJ1-2	CSVEVARGPYGYTF	TGCAGCGTTGAAGTGGCCCGAGGCCCGTATGGCTACACCTTC
TRBV3-1/TRBV3-2	few	TRBD1	TRBJ1-1	CASSSRGQGRCGNTEAFF	TGTGCCAGCAGCTCCCGGGGACAGGGCCGATGTGGAAACACTGAAGCTTTCTTT
TRBV7-2	NA	NA	TRBJ1-5	CASSLQGMGNQPQHF	TGTGCCAGCAGTTTGCAGGGGATGGGCAATCAGCCCCAGCATTTT
TRBV19	few	TRBD2	TRBJ2-1	CASSIVAGGVGSYNEQFF	TGTGCCAGTAGTATAGTAGCGGGGGGTGTGGGCTCCTACAATGAGCAGTTCTTC
TRBV7-2	NA	NA	TRBJ1-1	CASSFSSLTGTEAFF	TGTGCCAGCAGCTTTTCTTCCTTAACCGGCACTGAAGCTTTCTTT
TRBV5-4	NA	NA	TRBJ2-1	CASSPAPTGTNEQFF	TGTGCCAGCAGCCCCGCCCCCACAGGGACCAATGAGCAGTTCTTC
TRBV2	NA	TRBD1	TRBJ1-5	CASRGDRGGNQPQHF	TGTGCCAGCAGGGGGGACAGGGGTGGCAATCAGCCCCAGCATTTT
TRBV4-1	NA	TRBD1	TRBJ1-2	CASSQDLTGGGYGYTF	TGCGCCAGCAGCCAAGATCTAACAGGGGGTGGCTATGGCTACACCTTC
TRBV19	NA	TRBD1	TRBJ1-1	CASSSSGGWSTEAFF	TGTGCCAGTAGTAGTTCAGGGGGCTGGAGCACTGAAGCTTTCTTT
TRBV7-2	NA	NA	TRBJ1-1	CASSLAREGLNTEAFF	TGTGCCAGCAGCTTAGCGCGCGAGGGTCTGAACACTGAAGCTTTCTTT
TRBV29-1	once	TRBD2	TRBJ2-1	CSVDLAGGSNEQFF	TGCAGCGTTGATCTAGCGGGGGGGTCCAATGAGCAGTTCTTC
TRBV3-1/TRBV3-2	NA	NA	TRBJ1-5	CASSQMRDQPQHF	TGTGCCAGCAGTCAAATGAGGGATCAGCCCCAGCATTTT
TRBV28	NA	NA	TRBJ2-5	CASSSGETQYF	TGTGCCAGCAGTTCGGGAGAGACCCAGTACTTC
TRBV19	many	TRBD1	TRBJ2-1	CASSSGTGSYNEQFF	TGTGCCAGTAGTTCCGGGACAGGGTCCTACAATGAGCAGTTCTTC
TRBV7-2	NA	NA	TRBJ1-5	CASSRRAGDDQPQHF	TGTGCCAGCAGCCGCAGGGCAGGGGACGATCAGCCCCAGCATTTT
TRBV11-2	NA	TRBD2	TRBJ2-7	CASSLAGLARYEQYF	TGTGCCAGCAGCTTAGCGGGACTAGCGAGGTACGAGCAGTACTTC
TRBV7-8	NA	TRBD1	TRBJ1-1	CASSPLDRETEAFF	TGTGCCAGCAGCCCATTGGACAGGGAAACTGAAGCTTTCTTT
TRBV6-2/TRBV6-3	NA	TRBD2	TRBJ2-7	CASSYGGGASYEQYF	TGTGCCAGCAGTTACGGGGGAGGGGCATCCTACGAGCAGTACTTC
TRBV4-2	NA	NA	TRBJ1-6	CASSPRMGGDSPLHF	TGTGCCAGCAGCCCAAGAATGGGGGGGGATTCACCCCTCCACTTT
TRBV7-3	NA	NA	TRBJ1-4	CATSYGGDEKLFF	TGTGCCACCTCGTACGGGGGAGATGAAAAACTGTTTTTT